Listed here is a single T cell receptor beta chain. Its antigen is unknown. It was by quantitative 5'-RACE with molecular barcodes that TCR beta libraries were made. TCRdb re-analysed the 5' RACE reads in MiXCR, keeping a single row per CDR3 protein. The table has 200,000 to 300,000 distinct CDR3 sequences, 24% seen once; the top ten hold roughly 0.67%. This entry is derived from a study of CD8 T cells in ankylosing spondylitis. Study-level findings and limits: The study identified a TCR beta motif of 7 or 8 highly homologous variants that appeared characteristic of ankylosing spondylitis blood. With a CD8+ phenotype, disease-linked clones were relatively rare in peripheral blood. The clones that were linked to disease were reported to be significantly enriched in matched synovial fluid samples from ankylosing spondylitis patients.

The CDR3 extends over 12 amino acids. J was trimmed by 9 bases and V by 7 bases; bases with no gene match: 4. Material for sequencing was blood, either unsorted or a sorted T cell fraction (not recorded which). The chain joins TRBV12-3 or TRBV12-4 to TRBJ2-1; TRBD1 matches at 9 bases. This clonotype was sampled from a male donor with ankylosing spondylitis or in good health (not recorded which). CDR3 nucleotide sequence: TGTGCCAGCACCGGACAGGGGAGTGAGCAGTTCTTC. Residues: CASTGQGSEQFF.